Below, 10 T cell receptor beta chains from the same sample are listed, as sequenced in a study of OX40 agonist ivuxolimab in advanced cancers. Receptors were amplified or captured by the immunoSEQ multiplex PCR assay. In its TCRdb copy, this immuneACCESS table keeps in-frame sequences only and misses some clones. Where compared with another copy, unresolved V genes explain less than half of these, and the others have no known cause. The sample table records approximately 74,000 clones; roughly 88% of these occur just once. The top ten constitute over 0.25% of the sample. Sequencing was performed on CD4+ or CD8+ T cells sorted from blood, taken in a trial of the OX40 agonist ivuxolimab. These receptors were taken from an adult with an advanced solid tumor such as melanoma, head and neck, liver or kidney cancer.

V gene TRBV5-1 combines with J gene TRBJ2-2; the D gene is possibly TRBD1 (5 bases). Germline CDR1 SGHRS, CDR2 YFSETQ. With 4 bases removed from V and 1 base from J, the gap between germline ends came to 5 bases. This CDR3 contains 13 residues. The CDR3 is CASSQGNTGELFF. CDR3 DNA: TGCGCCAGCAGCCAGGGGAACACCGGGGAGCTGTTTTTT.

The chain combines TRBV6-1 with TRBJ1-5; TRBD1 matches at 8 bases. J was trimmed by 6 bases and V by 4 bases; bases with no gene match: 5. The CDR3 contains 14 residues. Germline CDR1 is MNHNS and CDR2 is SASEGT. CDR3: CASSAQGVGQPQHF. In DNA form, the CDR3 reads TGTGCCAGCAGTGCACAGGGGGTAGGTCAGCCCCAGCATTTT.

CDR3 DNA sequence: TGCGCCGCTGGCAGGGGCGGGGAGAGCGGGGAGACCCAGTACTTC. Protein sequence: CAAGRGGESGETQYF. This sequence joins TRBV5-1 and TRBJ2-5; possibly TRBD1 or TRBD2 for D (6 bases each). V was pared by 10 bases and J by 5 bases, with 24 bases between. The germline V gene has CDR1 SGHRS and CDR2 YFSETQ. The CDR3 has 15 amino acids.

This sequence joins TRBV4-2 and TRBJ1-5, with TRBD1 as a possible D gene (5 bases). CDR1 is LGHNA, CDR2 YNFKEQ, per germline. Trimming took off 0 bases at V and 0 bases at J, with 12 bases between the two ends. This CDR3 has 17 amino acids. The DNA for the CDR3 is TGTGCCAGCAGCCAAGACGGGGCCGGTTATAGCAATCAGCCCCAGCATTTT. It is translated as CASSQDGAGYSNQPQHF.

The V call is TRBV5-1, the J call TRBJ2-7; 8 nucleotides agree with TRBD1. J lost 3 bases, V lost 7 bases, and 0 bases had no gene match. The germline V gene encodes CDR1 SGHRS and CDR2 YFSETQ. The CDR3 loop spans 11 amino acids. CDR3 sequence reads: CASGQGYEQYF. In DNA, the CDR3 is TGCGCCAGCGGACAGGGCTACGAGCAGTACTTC.

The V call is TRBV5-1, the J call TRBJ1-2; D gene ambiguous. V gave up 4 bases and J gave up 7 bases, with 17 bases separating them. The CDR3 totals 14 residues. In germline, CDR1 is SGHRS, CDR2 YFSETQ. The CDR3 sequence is CASSDGVWGFGYTF. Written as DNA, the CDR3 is TGCGCCAGCAGCGATGGGGTATGGGGTTTTGGCTACACCTTC. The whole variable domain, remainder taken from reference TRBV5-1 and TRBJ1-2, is KAGVTQTPRYLIKTRGQQVTLSCSPISGHRSVSWYQQTPGQGLQFLFEYFSETQRNKGNFPGRFSGRQFSNSRSEMNVSTLELGDSALYLCASSDGVWGFGYTFGSGTRLTVV.

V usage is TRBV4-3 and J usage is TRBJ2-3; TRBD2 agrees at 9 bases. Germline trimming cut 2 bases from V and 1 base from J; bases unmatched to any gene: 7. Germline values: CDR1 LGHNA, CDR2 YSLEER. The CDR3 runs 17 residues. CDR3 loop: CASSQSLAGVGTDTQYF. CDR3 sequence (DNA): TGCGCCAGCAGCCAATCGTTAGCGGGAGTGGGCACAGATACGCAGTATTTT.

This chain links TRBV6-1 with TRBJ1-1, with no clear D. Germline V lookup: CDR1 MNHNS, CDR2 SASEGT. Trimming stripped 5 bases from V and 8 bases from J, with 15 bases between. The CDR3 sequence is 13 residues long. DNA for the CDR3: TGTGCCAGCAGTCCTGGGGTTTTCACCGAAGCTTTCTTT. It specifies CASSPGVFTEAFF.

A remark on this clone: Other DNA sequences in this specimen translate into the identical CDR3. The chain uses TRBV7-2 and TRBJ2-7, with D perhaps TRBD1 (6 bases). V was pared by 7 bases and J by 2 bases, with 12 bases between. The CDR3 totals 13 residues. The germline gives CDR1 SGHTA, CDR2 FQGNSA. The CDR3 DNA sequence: TGTGCCAGCAATCAGGGGCCTACCTACGAGCAGTACTTC. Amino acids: CASNQGPTYEQYF.

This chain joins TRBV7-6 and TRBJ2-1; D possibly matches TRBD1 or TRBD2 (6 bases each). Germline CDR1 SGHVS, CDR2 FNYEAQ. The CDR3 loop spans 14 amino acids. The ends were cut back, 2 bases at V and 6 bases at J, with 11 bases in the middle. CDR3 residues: CASSLLGGGNEQFF. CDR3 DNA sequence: TGTGCCAGCAGCTTACTGGGGGGCGGCAATGAGCAGTTCTTC. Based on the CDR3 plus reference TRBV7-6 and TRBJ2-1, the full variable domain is GAGVSQSPRYKVTKRGQDVALRCDPISGHVSLYWYRQALGQGPEFLTYFNYEAQQDKSGLPNDRFSAERPEGSISTLTIQRTEQRDSAMYRCASSLLGGGNEQFFGPGTRLTVL.